The sequence of this T cell receptor (beta chain) was determined in a study of shared clonotypes between healthy human individuals. Germline values: CDR1 ENHRY, CDR2 SYGVKD. Trimming took off 0 bases at V and 0 bases at J, with 19 bases between the two ends. The CDR3 spans 19 residues. All participating donors were Caucasian adults from Nashville, Tennessee. In the authors' methods: Filtering was not the same, since immunoSEQ gave junction-only sequences without quality scores. The method was immunoSEQ multiplex PCR; TCRdb's version includes in-frame clones alone and lacks a portion of them. The V and J calls and clone size come from that table; D and trimming were worked out from the DNA. Altogether around 510,000 clones are present, 70% to 80% being singletons, with the ten largest covering about 12%.

This TCR derives from a woman aged 40 to 50 in good health. Some clones in this sample may be carry-over from other donors' samples. Sequencing was performed on PBMCs. The rearrangement uses TRBV10-3 and TRBJ2-3; D might be TRBD2 (6 bases). CDR3 amino acids: CAISESSGFPNPSTDTQYF. The CDR3 region has the DNA TGTGCCATCAGTGAGTCAAGCGGGTTTCCTAACCCTAGCACAGATACGCAGTATTTT.